The 21 T cell receptor beta chains reported below all come from one sample, sequenced in a study of cytotoxic CD8 clonotypes in ibrutinib-treated CLL. The protocol was immunoSEQ multiplex PCR, while the TCRdb copy is restricted to in-frame clones and leaves out a portion. The table shows roughly 49,000 clones, with roughly 83% occurring only once. The material sequenced was PBMCs, taken after 24 months of ibrutinib treatment. These TCRs come from a human donor with chronic lymphocytic leukemia.

The genes are TRBV28 and TRBJ2-3, with 9 bases identical to TRBD2. The CDR3 runs to 15 residues. V shed 6 bases and J 0 bases; nucleotides not matched to a gene: 4. Germline CDR1 MDHEN, CDR2 SYDVKM. CDR3: CASSWTSASTDTQYF. CDR3 DNA sequence: TGTGCCAGCAGCTGGACTAGCGCTAGCACAGATACGCAGTATTTT.

This chain connects TRBV11-2 to TRBJ1-3, with a possible D match to TRBD1 (5 bases). This CDR3 has 15 amino acids. V lost 1 base and J lost 2, with 9 bases in between. Germline lookup yields CDR1 SGHAT and CDR2 FQNNGV. The CDR3 is CASSLGTRAGNTIYF. The CDR3 DNA follows: TGTGCCAGCAGCTTAGGGACCAGGGCTGGAAACACCATATATTTT.

This chain uses TRBV19 with TRBJ2-7; D ambiguous. Germline V gives CDR1 LNHDA, CDR2 SQIVND (reference sequence). V lost 5 bases and J 2 bases, leaving 13 bases between the germline ends. The CDR3 has 14 amino acids. The CDR3 loop is CASSPRARPYEQYF. The CDR3 DNA sequence: TGTGCCAGTAGTCCCCGGGCCCGTCCCTACGAGCAGTACTTC. Based on the CDR3 plus reference TRBV19 and TRBJ2-7, the full variable domain is DGGITQSPKYLFRKEGQNVTLSCEQNLNHDAMYWYRQDPGQGLRLIYYSQIVNDFQKGDIAEGYSVSREKKESFPLTVTSAQKNPTAFYLCASSPRARPYEQYFGPGTRLTVT.

V usage is TRBV7-3 and J usage is TRBJ2-1, with a weak D call TRBD2 (6 bases). This CDR3 is 13 amino acids long. Trimming pared 4 bases from V and 6 bases from J, leaving 10 bases between. Germline V lookup: CDR1 SGHTA, CDR2 FQGTGA. In DNA, the CDR3 is TGTGCCAGCAGCTCCTGGGACTCCAATGAGCAGTTCTTC. Its translation: CASSSWDSNEQFF.

This clone was seen just once. CDR3 bases: TGTGCCAGCAGCTTACCACGAGCGGGAGTAGAGACCCAGTACTTC. Its translation: CASSLPRAGVETQYF. The J gene is TRBJ2-5, the V gene TRBV7-8, with 8 bases matching TRBD2. V was pared by 2 bases and J by 4 bases, with 6 bases of the junction left unmatched. Germline lookup yields CDR1 SGHVS and CDR2 FQNEAQ. The CDR3 has 15 residues.

In its sample, this clone was seen a few times. The chain has TRBV7-6 and TRBJ2-2, with 8 bases matching TRBD1. Losses at the gene ends were 5 bases for V and 5 bases for J; bases not matched to a gene: 10. CDR3 length: 16 residues. In germline, CDR1 is SGHVS, CDR2 FNYEAQ. The CDR3 DNA follows: TGTGCCAGCAGCAGGCGAGACAGGGGTGCGACCGGGGAGCTGTTTTTT. Its protein is CASSRRDRGATGELFF. Filled out from reference TRBV7-6 and TRBJ2-2, the complete variable domain reads GAGVSQSPRYKVTKRGQDVALRCDPISGHVSLYWYRQALGQGPEFLTYFNYEAQQDKSGLPNDRFSAERPEGSISTLTIQRTEQRDSAMYRCASSRRDRGATGELFFGEGSRLTVL.

The chain is built from TRBV15 and TRBJ2-2; D not resolved. The V gene lost 3 bases and the J gene lost 5 bases, with 10 bases spanning the gap. CDR3 length: 14 amino acids. In germline, CDR1 is LNHNV, CDR2 YYDKDF (reference sequence). The CDR3 DNA reads TGTGCCACCAGCAGTGTCGCCGGGACCGGGGAGCTGTTTTTT. Protein product: CATSSVAGTGELFF. Complete variable domain (other parts from reference TRBV15 and TRBJ2-2): DAMVIQNPRYQVTQFGKPVTLSCSQTLNHNVMYWYQQKSSQAPKLLFHYYDKDFNNEADTPDNFQSRRPNTSFCFLDIRSPGLGDTAMYLCATSSVAGTGELFFGEGSRLTVL.

V is TRBV5-4 and J is TRBJ2-1, with D unresolved. Trimming stripped 4 bases from V and 7 bases from J, with 15 bases between. From germline, CDR1 is SGHNT and CDR2 YYREEE (reference sequence). This CDR3 spans 14 amino acids. The CDR3 protein is CASSAREGSNEQFF. CDR3 in DNA: TGTGCCAGCAGCGCTAGGGAAGGTTCGAATGAGCAGTTCTTC.

The V and J genes are TRBV2 and TRBJ2-5, with 7 bases lining up with TRBD2. Germline V gene data show CDR1 as SNHLY and CDR2 as FYNNEI. The CDR3 is 15 residues long. The V gene end was trimmed by 6 bases and the J gene end by 2 bases; junction bases not matched to a gene: 9. The CDR3 region has the DNA TGTGCCAGCAGCGAACAGACTAGCTCGCAAGAGACCCAGTACTTC. Its translation is CASSEQTSSQETQYF.

Comment on this clone: One end of the junction fails to match germline, which may point to a read error. The J gene is TRBJ1-2, the V gene TRBV10-3; tentatively, D is TRBD1 (5 bases). CDR1 and CDR2 from the germline V gene are ENHRY and SYGVKD. The CDR3 has 12 amino acids. In nucleotides, the CDR3 is TGTGCCATGAGTGGAGGGACGGCTGGCTACACCTTC. Translation: CAMSGGTAGYTF.

The chain has TRBV28 and TRBJ2-7; D is undetermined. The V end lost 3 bases, the J end lost 2 bases, and 8 bases lay between the germline ends. The CDR3 consists of 13 residues. Germline lookup yields CDR1 MDHEN and CDR2 SYDVKM. The CDR3 bases are TGTGCCAGCAGTTTGGCTAACCCCTACGAGCAGTACTTC. Protein: CASSLANPYEQYF. Combining the CDR3 with reference TRBV28 and TRBJ2-7 gives the whole variable domain DVKVTQSSRYLVKRTGEKVFLECVQDMDHENMFWYRQDPGLGLRLIYFSYDVKMKEKGDIPEGYSVSREKKERFSLILESASTNQTSMYLCASSLANPYEQYFGPGTRLTVT.

In this sample, this clone turned up once. The gene calls are TRBV19 and TRBJ1-1, with TRBD1 matching over 7 bases. Germline CDR1 LNHDA, CDR2 SQIVND (reference sequence). Trimming cost V 9 bases and J 7 bases; bases outside gene matches: 8. The length of the CDR3 is 12 residues. In DNA, the CDR3 is TGTGCCAGCTCTCAGGGGGGCGTTGAAGCTTTCTTT. Translation gives CASSQGGVEAFF.

The chain joins TRBV7-8 to TRBJ2-5; tentatively, D is TRBD2 (5 bases). The CDR3 consists of 14 residues. Germline V gives CDR1 SGHVS, CDR2 FQNEAQ. V was cut by 5 bases and J by 3 bases, with 13 bases left in between. As DNA, the CDR3 is TGTGCCAGCAGCGCTGGACTTTCCAAAGAGACCCAGTACTTC. The encoded protein is CASSAGLSKETQYF.

The chain joins TRBV30 to TRBJ1-2; a weak D match, TRBD1 (5 bases). Germline V gene lookup returns CDR1 GTSNPN and CDR2 SVGIG (reference sequence). The CDR3 is made up of 11 amino acids. Trimming removed 3 bases at V and 7 bases at J, with 9 bases between. Written as DNA, the CDR3 is TGTGCCTGGAGGGGCGGGACTGGCTACACCTTC. The encoded protein is CAWRGGTGYTF.

This clone was recorded a few times. The V and J genes are TRBV7-6 and TRBJ1-3; D gene uncertain. The CDR3 totals 12 residues. The germline gives CDR1 SGHVS, CDR2 FNYEAQ. Trimming stripped 2 bases from V and 7 bases from J, with 6 bases between. CDR3 coding DNA: TGTGCCAGCAGCTTACTGGGGAACACCATATATTTT. Translated, it gives CASSLLGNTIYF.

The chain uses TRBV28 and TRBJ1-1; no definite D call. With 2 bases removed from V and 10 bases from J, the gap between germline ends came to 11 bases. The CDR3 loop spans 12 amino acids. CDR1 and CDR2 (germline): MDHEN, SYDVKM. DNA of the CDR3: TGTGCCAGCAGTTTAATAAGTGGCGGAGCTTTCTTT. Translating it yields CASSLISGGAFF.

The chain uses TRBV14 and TRBJ1-1; D not certain. V lost 3 bases, J lost 1 base, and 6 bases lay in between. The CDR3 length is 13 residues. CDR1 and CDR2 from the germline V gene are SGHDN and FVKESK. Here the CDR3 DNA reads TGTGCCAGCAGCCACAGGTGGAACACTGAAGCTTTCTTT. Amino acid sequence: CASSHRWNTEAFF.

This clone was counted a few times. The chain recombines TRBV5-1 with TRBJ2-3; TRBD2 aligns across 7 bases. The CDR3 sequence is 13 residues long. Germline V gene lookup returns CDR1 SGHRS and CDR2 YFSETQ. V lost 4 bases, J lost 3 bases, and 2 bases stayed unmatched. CDR3 sequence: CASSPGGTDTQYF. The DNA of the CDR3 is TGCGCCAGCAGCCCCGGGGGGACAGATACGCAGTATTTT.

This chain's CDR3 is CASRQQGADQAFF. CDR3 coding DNA: TGTGCCAGCAGGCAACAGGGGGCTGATCAAGCTTTCTTT. This chain connects TRBV7-2 to TRBJ1-1, with 9 bases identical to TRBD1. Germline V gives CDR1 SGHTA, CDR2 FQGNSA. The trim removed 6 bases at V and 9 bases at J, leaving 8 bases unmatched. The CDR3 has 13 residues.

This clone was seen a few times. V gene TRBV2 combines with J gene TRBJ1-3, with D maybe TRBD1 (5 bases). Germline V gene sequence: CDR1 SNHLY, CDR2 FYNNEI. The V and J ends lost 8 bases and 4 bases respectively, with 18 bases between them. The CDR3 extends over 15 amino acids. The DNA of the CDR3 is TGTGCCAGCCGGGGAGGGGTGGCAGCCGGAAACACCATATATTTT. Its protein product is CASRGGVAAGNTIYF.

This chain links TRBV28 with TRBJ2-2; perhaps TRBD1 as D (6 bases). Germline CDR1 reads MDHEN; CDR2 reads SYDVKM. V gave up 6 bases and J gave up 4 bases, with 12 bases separating them. This CDR3 has 14 residues. CDR3 nucleotide sequence: TGTGCCAGCAGGGTAGGGGGTAGCACCGGGGAGCTGTTTTTT. It is translated as CASRVGGSTGELFF.